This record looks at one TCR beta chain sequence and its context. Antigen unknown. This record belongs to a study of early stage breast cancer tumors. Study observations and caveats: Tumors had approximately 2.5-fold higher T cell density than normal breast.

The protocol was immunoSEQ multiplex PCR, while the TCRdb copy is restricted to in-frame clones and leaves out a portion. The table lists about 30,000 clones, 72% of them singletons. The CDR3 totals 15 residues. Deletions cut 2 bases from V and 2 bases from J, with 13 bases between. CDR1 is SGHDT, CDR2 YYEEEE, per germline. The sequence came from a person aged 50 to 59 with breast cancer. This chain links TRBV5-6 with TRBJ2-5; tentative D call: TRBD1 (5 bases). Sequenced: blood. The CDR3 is CASSFPLGVQETQYF. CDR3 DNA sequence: TGTGCCAGCAGCTTCCCGTTAGGGGTGCAAGAGACCCAGTACTTC.